Listed below are T cell receptor beta chains from one sample, sequenced in a study of early T cells in non-severe SARS-CoV-2 infection. MiXCR was run by TCRdb on the 5' RACE reads, yielding one entry per CDR3 protein. The sample consists of roughly 80,000 distinct CDR3 sequences, around 16% of them appearing once. Sequencing was done on a sample of whole blood. These receptors were obtained from an adult who was a healthcare worker with PCR-confirmed SARS-CoV-2 infection or an uninfected control (not recorded which). CDR3s include the opening cysteine and the closing phenylalanine or tryptophan. D genes are given only for firm matches. Not every row has a clone size; where given, it reads once, few, many or a size class.

clone size,D gene,J gene,V gene,CDR3 DNA,CDR3 protein
few,TRBD1,TRBJ1-1,TRBV5-1,TGCGCCAGCAGCTATGGGACAGAGCCTATAATGAAGGCTTTCTTT,CASSYGTEPIMKAFF
few,NA,TRBJ1-1,TRBV28,TGTGCCAGACCCCGGCGGGGAACCACTGAAGCTTTCTTT,CARPRRGTTEAFF
few,NA,TRBJ1-1,TRBV3-1,TGTGCCAGCAGCCAAGGCCTCCCCAGGGGGAACACTGAAGCTTTCTTT,CASSQGLPRGNTEAFF
many,TRBD1,TRBJ1-2,TRBV19,TGTGCCAGTAGTACCGCTACAGGGGGCACCTATGGCTACACCTTC,CASSTATGGTYGYTF
NA,TRBD1,TRBJ2-7,TRBV29-1,TGCAGCACAGACAGGGTCCACGAGCAGTACTTC,CSTDRVHEQYF
NA,NA,TRBJ2-1,TRBV20-1,TGCAGTGCTAGTACGGGCTCCTACAATGAGCAGTTCTTC,CSASTGSYNEQFF
many,NA,TRBJ2-7,TRBV5-1,TGCGCCAGCAGCTTGGCTAGCGAGAACTACGAGCAGTACTTC,CASSLASENYEQYF
NA,NA,TRBJ2-1,TRBV21-1,TGTGCCAGCAACCCGGGACAGGTCTACAATGAGCAGTTCTTC,CASNPGQVYNEQFF
NA,TRBD2,TRBJ2-2,TRBV5-1,TGCGCCAGCAGCCCGCGCCGGGACTATTGGAACACCGGGGAGCTGTTTTTT,CASSPRRDYWNTGELFF
NA,NA,TRBJ2-3,TRBV6-6,TGTGCCAGCAGTTACGACACCCAGAGCACAGATACGCAGTATTTT,CASSYDTQSTDTQYF
NA,TRBD2,TRBJ2-1,TRBV5-1,TGCGCCAGCAGAACTAGCGGGAGTATCTACAATGAGCAGTTCTTC,CASRTSGSIYNEQFF
NA,NA,TRBJ2-7,TRBV11-2,TGTGCCAGCGGCCCCCAGGCAGGGTCTACGGAGCAGTACTTC,CASGPQAGSTEQYF
many,NA,TRBJ2-1,TRBV6-5,TGTGCCAGCAGTTACTCAAGGGTGCCCAGCTCCTACAATGAGCAGTTCTTC,CASSYSRVPSSYNEQFF
many,TRBD1,TRBJ1-5,TRBV12-3/TRBV12-4,TGTGCCAGCAGTTCGAGACAGGGTATTTGGAAGCCCCAGCATTTT,CASSSRQGIWKPQHF
few,NA,TRBJ1-6,TRBV6-2/TRBV6-3,TGTGCCAGCAGGAAGGAGACAGACAATTCACCCCTCCACTTT,CASRKETDNSPLHF
many,NA,TRBJ2-3,TRBV18,TGTGCCAGCAGTCCCAACACAGATACGCAGTATTTT,CASSPNTDTQYF
few,NA,TRBJ1-1,TRBV9,TGTGCCAGCAGCGTAGGAATGAACACTGAAGCTTTCTTT,CASSVGMNTEAFF
few,TRBD2,TRBJ2-1,TRBV12-3/TRBV12-4,TGTGCCAGCACCAGGGCGGGAGGGAGTTCCTACAATGAGCAGTTCTTC,CASTRAGGSSYNEQFF
NA,NA,TRBJ2-5,TRBV11-2,TGTGCCAGCAAGGCCCCGGGACAACTTACGAGGGAGACCCAGTACTTC,CASKAPGQLTRETQYF
NA,NA,TRBJ2-5,TRBV28,TGTGCCAGCAGTTTTCTCCCCACCCAAGAGACCCAGTACTTC,CASSFLPTQETQYF
few,NA,TRBJ2-1,TRBV9,TGTGCCAGCAGCGTCGAAGAGGGGAGGAATGAGCAGTTCTTC,CASSVEEGRNEQFF
few,TRBD2,TRBJ2-1,TRBV3-1,TGTGCCAGCAGCCAAGTCTCCCCGGCGGGACTATCTTACAATGAGCAGTTCTTC,CASSQVSPAGLSYNEQFF
few,TRBD1,TRBJ2-2,TRBV7-6,TGTGCCAGCAGTAAGCGTCCGGGACAGGGGGCGGCCGGGGAGCTGTTTTTT,CASSKRPGQGAAGELFF
few,TRBD2,TRBJ2-4,TRBV28,TGTGCCAGCAGTTCCGGACAGGGCCTGACTAGCGGGGGGGCCCACATTCAGTACTTC,CASSSGQGLTSGGAHIQYF
NA,TRBD1,TRBJ2-7,TRBV12-3/TRBV12-4,TGTGCCACCACCCGCGGGACAGGGGGCGCGGGATACGAGCAGTACTTC,CATTRGTGGAGYEQYF
few,TRBD2,TRBJ2-1,TRBV19,TGTGCCAGTAGCCGAGCGCTAGCGGGAGGACTAAGCTCCTACAATGAGCAGTTCTTC,CASSRALAGGLSSYNEQFF
few,NA,TRBJ1-1,TRBV12-5,TGTGCTAGTGGTTTGGTACCATACGGGGGGACTGAAGCTTTCTTT,CASGLVPYGGTEAFF
NA,NA,TRBJ1-1,TRBV28,TGTGCCAGCAGTTTATCATCACAGGTAACAACTGAAGCTTTCTTT,CASSLSSQVTTEAFF
NA,NA,TRBJ2-5,TRBV11-2,TGTGCCAGCAGCTTGAACCTAGAGACCCAGTACTTC,CASSLNLETQYF
few,TRBD2,TRBJ2-2,TRBV11-2,TGTGCCAGCAGCTTGACTAGCACCACCGGGGGTCGGACCGGGGAGCTGTTTTTT,CASSLTSTTGGRTGELFF
few,TRBD2,TRBJ2-1,TRBV29-1,TGCAGCGCTCCGACTAGCGGGAGAAATGAGCAGTTCTTC,CSAPTSGRNEQFF
NA,NA,TRBJ2-2,TRBV24-1,TGTGCCACCAGTGATGGCAGGGTCCACACCGGGGAGCTGTTTTTT,CATSDGRVHTGELFF
few,NA,TRBJ1-6,TRBV11-2,TGTGCCAGCAGCCCAGGGACTAGCAATTCACCCCTCCACTTT,CASSPGTSNSPLHF
NA,NA,TRBJ1-2,TRBV3-1,TGTGCCAGCAGCCTCGGGGCCGACCTTTGGGGCTACACCTTC,CASSLGADLWGYTF
few,NA,TRBJ2-5,TRBV5-4,TGTGCCAGCAGCTTACCAGGACGAGGAGAGACCCAGTACTTC,CASSLPGRGETQYF
many,NA,TRBJ2-3,TRBV12-3/TRBV12-4,TGTGCCAGCGGCTGGGGGGATACGCAGTATTTT,CASGWGDTQYF
few,NA,TRBJ1-6,TRBV30,TGTGCCTGGAGGACCCCGGGTTCCTCTTCTAATTTCCACTTT,CAWRTPGSSSNFHF
few,NA,TRBJ2-3,TRBV10-3,TGTGCCATCACCAAACAGGTAGTCGGACGCACAGATACGCAGTATTTT,CAITKQVVGRTDTQYF
NA,NA,TRBJ2-1,TRBV28,TGTGCCAGCAGGTTGGACACCTCCTCCTACAATGAGCAGTTCTTC,CASRLDTSSYNEQFF
many,NA,TRBJ1-4,TRBV28,TGTGCCAGCAGTTTAAGGGCAGGGGACCTGTTTTTT,CASSLRAGDLFF